One and the same sample provided the 26 T cell receptor beta chains below, sequenced in a study of T cells in Graves' hyperthyroidism and ophthalmopathy. TCR beta CDR3 regions were amplified from RNA transcripts. The HTBI primer set was used in a first-round RT-PCR of the TCR CDR3. TCRdb independently ran MiXCR on the multiplex PCR reads; one entry per CDR3 protein. The data hold 600,000 to 900,000 distinct CDR3 sequences, with around 15% observed a single time. Sequencing was carried out using blood. These receptors originate from a man younger than 35 with Graves' hyperthyroidism.

This clonotype turned up a few times. This chain connects TRBV12-3 or TRBV12-4 to TRBJ2-7; D is perhaps TRBD1 or TRBD2 (6 bases each). The CDR3 has 13 residues. V shed 3 bases and J shed 5 bases, with 11 bases lying between them. The CDR3 protein is CASSFLGGHEQYF. DNA for the CDR3: TGTGCCAGCAGTTTCTTAGGGGGGCACGAGCAGTACTTC.

Regarding this clonotype: This may arise from a read error, as a much more abundant clone is one base away. The chain links TRBV24-1 to TRBJ2-1; 12 bases agree with TRBD2. V was clipped by 3 bases and J by 1 base; unmatched bases: 0. This CDR3 contains 16 residues. Germline-derived CDR1 and CDR2 are KGHDR and SFDVKD. CDR3 coding DNA: TGTGCCACCAGTGATCTAGCGGGAGGGTCCTACAATGAGCAGTTCTTC. It yields the protein CATSDLAGGSYNEQFF.

V usage is TRBV13 and J usage is TRBJ2-7, with D possibly being TRBD2 (6 bases). CDR1 and CDR2 from the germline V gene are PRHDT and FYEKMQ (reference sequence). The CDR3 has 14 amino acids. Trimming took off 5 bases at V and 7 bases at J, with 18 bases between the two ends. CDR3 loop: CASSVAAPPGEQYF. The CDR3 DNA is TGTGCCAGCAGCGTAGCGGCACCCCCGGGGGAGCAGTACTTC. The variable domain in full, with the rest retrieved from reference TRBV13 and TRBJ2-7, is AAGVIQSPRHLIKEKRETATLKCYPIPRHDTVYWYQQGPGQDPQFLISFYEKMQSDKGSIPDRFSAQQFSDYHSELNMSSLELGDSALYFCASSVAAPPGEQYFGPGTRLTVT.

In this sample, this clonotype turned up many times. The chain couples TRBV20-1 to TRBJ2-5; possible D gene TRBD2, 7 bases. Trimming pared 5 bases from V and 5 bases from J, leaving 18 bases between. Germline CDR1 reads DFQATT; CDR2 reads SNEGSKA (reference sequence). The CDR3 length is 14 residues. The CDR3 nucleotides read TGCAGTGCTCCTACGGGGGGCAGGGGCGAGACCCAGTACTTC. Translating it yields CSAPTGGRGETQYF.

This clonotype was counted at least ten times. The chain uses TRBV28 and TRBJ2-7, with 7 bases lining up with TRBD1. This CDR3 is 15 amino acids long. V gave up 2 bases and J gave up 2 bases; unmatched junction bases: 6. Germline V lookup: CDR1 MDHEN, CDR2 SYDVKM. The CDR3 bases are TGTGCCAGCAGTTTAGGCCGGACAGGAGCCTACGAGCAGTACTTC. It encodes CASSLGRTGAYEQYF.

This clonotype was picked up many times. The rearrangement links TRBV28 to TRBJ2-7; 7 bases line up with TRBD1. With V trimmed by 5 bases and J by 1 base, 2 bases remained unmatched. This CDR3 has 13 amino acids. CDR1 and CDR2 from the germline V gene are MDHEN and SYDVKM. CDR3 nucleotides: TGTGCCAGCAGTCAGACAGGGTCCTACGAGCAGTACTTC. Its translation is CASSQTGSYEQYF.

This clonotype was recorded a few times. The rearrangement links TRBV27 to TRBJ1-2; no firm D call. Trimming removed 2 bases from V and 5 bases from J, with 12 bases in between. CDR3 size: 14 residues. CDR1 and CDR2 (germline): MNHEY, SMNVEV (reference sequence). The CDR3 reads CASSLMAGSYGYTF. CDR3 coding DNA: TGTGCCAGCAGTTTAATGGCGGGTTCTTATGGCTACACCTTC.

This clonotype has only a few counts. With a much larger clone just one base away, this may be a read error. The rearrangement uses TRBV28 and TRBJ2-3, with a weak D call TRBD1 (8 bases). Trimming removed 5 bases from V and 4 bases from J, with 16 bases in between. Germline loops: CDR1 MDHEN, CDR2 SYDVKM. This CDR3 is built from 15 residues. The CDR3 is CASSRQGRVPDTQYF. In nucleotides, the CDR3 is TGTGCCAGCAGTAGACAGGGGAGGGTCCCAGATACGCAGTATTTT.

The table lists this clonotype with many counts. The rearrangement uses TRBV4-2 and TRBJ2-1, with 12 bases fitting TRBD2. V lost 0 bases, J lost 8 bases, and 5 bases stayed unmatched. CDR3 size: 16 residues. Germline assignment: CDR1 LGHNA and CDR2 YNFKEQ. The CDR3 nucleotides read TGTGCCAGCAGCCAAGATCCGGGACTAGCGGGCTATGAGCAGTTCTTC. Translated, it gives CASSQDPGLAGYEQFF.

This clonotype was seen many times. The genes are TRBV18 and TRBJ1-5, with 7 nucleotides matching TRBD1. This CDR3 contains 15 residues. The germline V gene encodes CDR1 KGHSH and CDR2 LQKENI. With V trimmed by 5 bases and J by 0 bases, 4 bases remained unmatched. In DNA, the CDR3 is TGTGCCAGCTCATCACAGGGGTATAGCAATCAGCCCCAGCATTTT. Translated: CASSSQGYSNQPQHF.

This clonotype was seen more than once but under ten times. This sequence joins TRBV7-2 and TRBJ1-3, with a weak D call TRBD1 (5 bases). V was trimmed by 3 bases and J by 2 bases, leaving 14 bases between them. CDR1 and CDR2 (germline): SGHTA, FQGNSA. The CDR3 spans 16 residues. The DNA of the CDR3 is TGTGCCAGCAGCTTGGGACCCCAGTTAACTGGAAACACCATATATTTT. Protein product: CASSLGPQLTGNTIYF.

The J gene is TRBJ2-7, the V gene TRBV4-3; maybe TRBD2 (5 bases). Germline lookup yields CDR1 LGHNA and CDR2 YSLEER. Trimming pared 4 bases from V and 2 bases from J, leaving 15 bases between. The CDR3 has 15 residues. The chain's CDR3 is CASSPRWETTYEQYF. For the CDR3, the DNA is TGCGCCAGCAGCCCTCGCTGGGAGACTACCTACGAGCAGTACTTC.

This clonotype was counted only a few times. The rearrangement links TRBV15 to TRBJ1-5; D gene uncertain. Germline CDR1 reads LNHNV; CDR2 reads YYDKDF (reference sequence). This CDR3 comprises 15 residues. V dropped 0 bases and J dropped 5 bases, with 11 bases sitting between them. As DNA, the CDR3 is TGTGCCACCAGCAGAGATCCCCAACAATATCAGCCCCAGCATTTT. Residues: CATSRDPQQYQPQHF.

This clonotype was seen many times. This rearrangement joins TRBV2 to TRBJ2-1, with D unclear. Trimming pared 3 bases from V and 15 bases from J, leaving 15 bases between. The germline gives CDR1 SNHLY, CDR2 FYNNEI. This CDR3 spans 12 amino acids. The CDR3: CASSDSPYIWFF. The CDR3 DNA is TGTGCCAGCAGTGACTCTCCCTATATATGGTTCTTC.

This clonotype has just a few counts. This sequence joins TRBV6-1 and TRBJ1-2, with D possibly matching TRBD1 (5 bases). Germline CDR1 and CDR2: MNHNS and SASEGT. V was cut by 7 bases and J by 4 bases, with 16 bases left in between. CDR3 length: 14 amino acids. As DNA, the CDR3 is TGTGCCAGCACCAAGGGGTCTGGGGGCTATGGCTACACCTTC. Residues: CASTKGSGGYGYTF.

This clonotype was seen many times. The chain carries TRBV24-1 and TRBJ2-3; 9 bases fit TRBD1. Germline loops: CDR1 KGHDR, CDR2 SFDVKD. The ends lost 9 bases at V and 5 bases at J; junction bases unmatched: 8. This CDR3 has 14 residues. DNA for the CDR3: TGTGCCACCGCGGACAGGGGACTCTTAGATACGCAGTATTTT. The encoded protein is CATADRGLLDTQYF.

The chain is built from TRBV18 and TRBJ2-4; D is tentatively TRBD1 or TRBD2 (5 bases each). V was trimmed by 4 bases and J by 0 bases, leaving 22 bases between them. Per germline, CDR1 KGHSH and CDR2 LQKENI. CDR3 size: 19 residues. In nucleotides, the CDR3 is TGTGCCAGCTCACTCGAAACCGGGACCCCGGGTGGAGCCAAAAACATTCAGTACTTC. Its translation: CASSLETGTPGGAKNIQYF.

This clonotype has a handful of counts. The chain combines TRBV5-6 with TRBJ1-4, with 7 bases identical to TRBD1. Germline trimming cut 5 bases from V and 10 bases from J; bases unmatched to any gene: 14. Looked up from germline, CDR1 is SGHDT and CDR2 is YYEEEE. The CDR3 covers 15 residues. The CDR3 loop is CASSDPRDRGGKLFF. The CDR3, as DNA: TGTGCCAGCAGTGACCCCCGGGACAGAGGGGGAAAACTGTTTTTT.

In its sample, this clonotype was seen many times. The genes are TRBV20-1 and TRBJ2-7; 9 bases line up with TRBD2. V dropped 3 bases and J dropped 2; count of bases not matched to a gene: 8. There are 15 residues in the CDR3. Germline-derived CDR1 and CDR2 are DFQATT and SNEGSKA (reference sequence). As DNA, the CDR3 is TGCAGTGCTAGGTCGTCGACTAGCGGAACCTACGAGCAGTACTTC. It codes for CSARSSTSGTYEQYF.

This clonotype was found many times. The chain uses TRBV6-2 or TRBV6-3 and TRBJ2-1, with TRBD2 identical over 7 bases. The CDR3 totals 15 residues. The V and J ends lost 2 bases and 4 bases, in that order; junction bases with no gene match: 5. Germline V gene sequence: CDR1 MNHEY, CDR2 SVGEGT. The DNA of the CDR3 is TGTGCCAGCAGTTACGGCGGGAGTTGGTACAATGAGCAGTTCTTC. This codes for CASSYGGSWYNEQFF.

The chain uses TRBV19 and TRBJ2-1; 11 bases map to TRBD2. CDR1 and CDR2 (germline): LNHDA, SQIVND (reference sequence). Trimming took 5 bases from V and 8 from J; bases not matched to a gene: 8. This CDR3 has 15 residues. In DNA form, the CDR3 reads TGTGCCAGTAGTTTCCGGCTAGCGGGAGGCGATGAGCAGTTCTTC. This encodes CASSFRLAGGDEQFF. Variable domain in full (rest from reference TRBV19 and TRBJ2-1): DGGITQSPKYLFRKEGQNVTLSCEQNLNHDAMYWYRQDPGQGLRLIYYSQIVNDFQKGDIAEGYSVSREKKESFPLTVTSAQKNPTAFYLCASSFRLAGGDEQFFGPGTRLTVL.

Here the CDR3 reads CSARGVQTQYF. The CDR3, as DNA: TGCAGTGCTAGAGGGGTACAGACCCAGTACTTC. The chain is built from TRBV20-1 and TRBJ2-5, with D unresolved. The germline V gene encodes CDR1 DFQATT and CDR2 SNEGSKA (reference sequence). The germline V and J ends were trimmed by 1 base and 6 bases, with 6 bases remaining between them. This CDR3 has 11 amino acids.

The chain carries TRBV7-2 and TRBJ2-7; D gene ambiguous. The CDR3 has 14 residues. In germline, CDR1 is SGHTA, CDR2 FQGNSA. Trimming stripped 4 bases from V and 4 bases from J, with 14 bases between. The CDR3 nucleotides are TGTGCCAGCAGCTCAGCGCTTGCAATTTACGAGCAGTACTTC. As protein: CASSSALAIYEQYF.

A few counts support this clonotype. This chain uses TRBV9 with TRBJ1-6; D is unresolved. The CDR3 consists of 13 residues. V was pared by 0 bases and J by 8 bases, with 6 bases between. Germline V CDR1 and CDR2: SGDLS, YYNGEE. In DNA, the CDR3 is TGTGCCAGCAGCGTAGGACACGATTCACCCCTCCACTTT. Residues: CASSVGHDSPLHF.

The J gene is TRBJ2-1, the V gene TRBV10-3; 7 bases fit TRBD1. The CDR3 is made up of 15 amino acids. V shed 4 bases and J 1 base; nucleotides not matched to a gene: 4. Germline values: CDR1 ENHRY, CDR2 SYGVKD. The chain's CDR3 is CAISVGQKSYNEQFF. In nucleotides, the CDR3 is TGTGCCATCAGTGTGGGACAGAAATCCTACAATGAGCAGTTCTTC.

The rearrangement links TRBV6-1 to TRBJ2-5, with 7 bases lining up with TRBD1. Looked up from germline, CDR1 is MNHNS and CDR2 is SASEGT. The V segment lost 4 bases and the J segment 5 bases; nucleotides outside the gene matches: 10. The CDR3 runs to 15 residues. The CDR3 DNA sequence: TGTGCCAGCAGTGGACAGGGTCGCATGCTTGAGACCCAGTACTTC. It yields the protein CASSGQGRMLETQYF.